These 27 T cell receptor beta chains were all obtained from the same sample, sequenced in a study of T cell changes during pregnancy in multiple sclerosis. The assay was immunoSEQ multiplex PCR, and TCRdb's table has in-frame clones only and misses some. The sample holds around 30,000 clones; about 91% are singletons and the top ten take roughly 9.7%. Sequenced material: CD8+ T cells from peripheral blood mononuclear cells, taken in the first trimester of pregnancy. The receptor source for this set is a female donor with multiple sclerosis, enrolled in a pregnancy study.

This chain uses TRBV28 with TRBJ1-5; 7 bases map to TRBD1. The CDR3 consists of 13 residues. V shed 5 bases, J shed 7 bases, and the junction held 5 bases outside the gene matches. CDR1 MDHEN and CDR2 SYDVKM come from the germline V gene. CDR3 nucleotide sequence: TGTGCCAGCAGTCCAACAGGGGAACAGCCCCAGCATTTT. Encoded protein: CASSPTGEQPQHF.

V usage is TRBV6-4 and J usage is TRBJ2-3; unclear D gene. CDR1 and CDR2 (germline): MRHNA, SNTAGT. V dropped 5 bases and J dropped 0 bases, with 9 bases sitting between them. The CDR3 is 14 residues long. Here the CDR3 DNA reads TGTGCCAGCAGTAAAAGCGCTAGCACAGATACGCAGTATTTT. Protein product: CASSKSASTDTQYF.

The genes are TRBV2 and TRBJ2-3; no firm D call. Trimming shortened V by 7 bases and J by 6 bases, and 23 bases separated the two germline ends. The CDR3 runs to 16 residues. The germline gives CDR1 SNHLY, CDR2 FYNNEI. CDR3 in DNA: TGTGCCAGCACCCACCCTGAGGCCCTACCGCCGGATACGCAGTATTTT. Translating gives CASTHPEALPPDTQYF.

V and J are TRBV5-4 and TRBJ2-7; 9 positions agree with TRBD2. Germline V lookup: CDR1 SGHNT, CDR2 YYREEE (reference sequence). The junction had 5 bases not matched to a gene; V was cut back by 1 base and J by 6 bases. CDR3 size: 14 residues. CDR3 DNA sequence: TGTGCCAGCAGCTTGTGGGGACTAGCTTCCGAGCAGTACTTC. Its protein product is CASSLWGLASEQYF.

In DNA, the CDR3 is TGTGCCATCAGTGTTCCCGGGACAGCTCCCAATGAGCAGTTCTTC. Encoded protein: CAISVPGTAPNEQFF. The chain joins TRBV10-3 to TRBJ2-1; 7 positions agree with TRBD1. This CDR3 is 15 amino acids long. Looked up from germline, CDR1 is ENHRY and CDR2 is SYGVKD. V trimming: 4 bases; J trimming: 6 bases; junction bases outside the gene matches: 9.

The chain couples TRBV27 to TRBJ2-3; D is possibly TRBD2 (6 bases). The CDR3 is made up of 15 amino acids. Germline V CDR1 and CDR2: MNHEY, SMNVEV (reference sequence). V dropped 3 bases and J dropped 9 bases, with 19 bases sitting between them. CDR3 DNA: TGTGCCAGCAGTTTCGGACCGGGACTCGAGATGACGCAGTATTTT. It yields the protein CASSFGPGLEMTQYF.

V is TRBV5-1 and J is TRBJ2-3, with unresolved D. CDR1 is SGHRS, CDR2 YFSETQ, per germline. V shed 0 bases and J shed 0 bases, with 5 bases lying between them. This CDR3 region has 14 residues. For the CDR3, the DNA is TGCGCCAGCAGCTTGGAACAGAGCACAGATACGCAGTATTTT. Protein sequence: CASSLEQSTDTQYF.

The chain combines TRBV30 with TRBJ1-6; weak D call: TRBD1 (5 bases). In germline, CDR1 is GTSNPN, CDR2 SVGIG (reference sequence). The CDR3 length is 14 residues. The V end lost 4 bases, the J end lost 10 bases, and 17 bases lay between the germline ends. The CDR3 DNA reads TGTGCCTGGACCCCTGGGGTCCCAGGGTCACCCCTCCACTTT. Its protein is CAWTPGVPGSPLHF. The full variable domain, with the rest looked up from reference TRBV30 and TRBJ1-6, is SQTIHQWPATLVQPVGSPLSLECTVEGTSNPNLYWYRQAAGRGLQLLFYSVGIGQISSEVPQNLSASRPQDRQFILSSKKLLLSDSGFYLCAWTPGVPGSPLHFGNGTRLTVT.

This clone came up a few times. The chain is built from TRBV9 and TRBJ1-1; D not certain. The CDR3 sequence is 14 residues long. CDR1 is SGDLS, CDR2 YYNGEE, per germline. Between the trimmed V and J ends, which lost 0 bases and 1 base, there was a span of 7 bases. The CDR3 DNA follows: TGTGCCAGCAGCGTAGGTCAGGAGAACACTGAAGCTTTCTTT. Its translation is CASSVGQENTEAFF.

The rearrangement uses TRBV28 and TRBJ2-1; 9 positions agree with TRBD1. Trimming removed 1 base from V and 5 bases from J; junction bases left unmatched: 9. The CDR3 sequence is 17 residues long. Per germline, CDR1 MDHEN and CDR2 SYDVKM. The CDR3 is CASSLLDRGFADNEQFF. The CDR3, as DNA: TGTGCCAGCAGTTTATTAGACAGGGGGTTCGCGGACAATGAGCAGTTCTTC.

This clone has only a few counts. The chain links TRBV2 to TRBJ2-1, with D uncertain. CDR1 is SNHLY and CDR2 is FYNNEI in the germline V gene. Between the trimmed V and J ends, which lost 0 bases and 0 bases, there was a span of 9 bases. The CDR3 is 16 amino acids. The CDR3 DNA is TGTGCCAGCAGTGAAGCGGCAGTCAGCTCCTACAATGAGCAGTTCTTC. Residues: CASSEAAVSSYNEQFF.

The rearrangement links TRBV11-3 to TRBJ2-7; TRBD2 matches 11 bases. J gave up 4 bases and V 0 bases, and 2 bases lay outside the gene matches. The germline V gene encodes CDR1 SGHNT and CDR2 YENEEA. This CDR3 contains 15 residues. CDR3 coding DNA: TGTGCCAGCAGCTTAGATACTAGCGGGGGATACGAGCAGTACTTC. This codes for CASSLDTSGGYEQYF.

The chain employs TRBV15 and TRBJ1-4, with D tentatively TRBD1 (5 bases). Between the trimmed V and J ends, which lost 1 base and 8 bases, there was a span of 14 bases. This CDR3 comprises 15 residues. The germline CDR1 and CDR2 sequences are LNHNV and YYDKDF (reference sequence). The CDR3 loop reads CATSRVGGFEEKLFF. The CDR3 DNA is TGTGCCACCAGCAGAGTGGGGGGGTTTGAGGAAAAACTGTTTTTT.

This clone was seen a handful of times. V and J are TRBV28 and TRBJ2-1; tentatively, D is TRBD1 (6 bases). Germline CDR1 reads MDHEN; CDR2 reads SYDVKM. The CDR3 extends over 16 amino acids. The V and J ends lost 6 bases and 4 bases respectively, with 19 bases between them. The DNA of the CDR3 is TGTGCCAGCAGCCACCCACGGGCAGGGGTGTACAATGAGCAGTTCTTC. Translated: CASSHPRAGVYNEQFF.

The chain combines TRBV19 with TRBJ2-7; 8 positions agree with TRBD1. The V gene end was trimmed by 5 bases and the J gene end by 4 bases; junction bases not matched to a gene: 4. This CDR3 region has 13 residues. Germline V CDR1 and CDR2: LNHDA, SQIVND (reference sequence). This CDR3 is CASSLTGGYEQYF. As DNA, the CDR3 is TGTGCCAGTAGTTTAACAGGGGGTTACGAGCAGTACTTC.

The V call is TRBV7-8, the J call TRBJ1-5, with D perhaps matching TRBD1 (5 bases). CDR3 length equals 16 residues. The ends were cut back, 1 base at V and 2 bases at J, with 12 bases in the middle. Looked up from germline, CDR1 is SGHVS and CDR2 is FQNEAQ. As DNA, the CDR3 is TGTGCCAGCAGCTTAGAATTACGGGGGGGCAATCAGCCCCAGCATTTT. Translation gives CASSLELRGGNQPQHF.

The chain's CDR3 is CASLHPGMTDTQYF. CDR3 in DNA: TGTGCATCCCTACACCCGGGGATGACAGATACGCAGTATTTT. The rearrangement uses TRBV10-3 and TRBJ2-3; possible D gene TRBD2, 5 bases. CDR3 size: 14 residues. Germline assignment: CDR1 ENHRY and CDR2 SYGVKD.

Written as DNA, the CDR3 is TGTGCCAGCAGCTTAGACGGCGGTGGTGAAGCTTTCTTT. Its translation: CASSLDGGGEAFF. The chain employs TRBV7-6 and TRBJ1-1; no definite D call. Trimming pared 1 base from V and 7 bases from J, leaving 10 bases between. The CDR3 totals 13 residues. CDR1 and CDR2 (germline): SGHVS, FNYEAQ. Using reference TRBV7-6 and TRBJ1-1 for the parts outside the CDR3, the full variable domain is GAGVSQSPRYKVTKRGQDVALRCDPISGHVSLYWYRQALGQGPEFLTYFNYEAQQDKSGLPNDRFSAERPEGSISTLTIQRTEQRDSAMYRCASSLDGGGEAFFGQGTRLTVV.

This clone occurred once. CDR3 DNA sequence: TGCAGCGCTCATGTAGGCGACATGCAAGAGACCCAGTACTTC. Protein sequence: CSAHVGDMQETQYF. J is TRBJ2-5 and V is TRBV29-1; D ambiguous. The CDR3 consists of 14 residues. V lost 7 bases and J 2 bases, leaving 17 bases between the germline ends. In germline, CDR1 is SQVTM, CDR2 ANQGSEA.

The genes are TRBV4-1 and TRBJ2-1; TRBD1 aligns across 8 bases. V shed 0 bases and J 0 bases; nucleotides not matched to a gene: 13. The CDR3 is 20 residues long. Germline lookup yields CDR1 MGHRA and CDR2 YSYEKL. DNA of the CDR3: TGCGCCAGCAGCCAAGATCGACGAGCCCAGGGGGCCTTCTCCTACAATGAGCAGTTCTTC. It specifies CASSQDRRAQGAFSYNEQFF.

The chain couples TRBV27 to TRBJ1-2; no firm D call. V shed 5 bases and J shed 2 bases, with 15 bases lying between them. The V gene's germline CDR1 is MNHEY and CDR2 SMNVEV (reference sequence). There are 15 residues in the CDR3. DNA for the CDR3: TGTGCCAGCAGTGGCTACCCAGGTTTGAACTATGGCTACACCTTC. As protein: CASSGYPGLNYGYTF.

The chain couples TRBV29-1 to TRBJ2-1; 12 bases agree with TRBD2. The CDR3 sequence is 16 residues long. Germline V gene sequence: CDR1 SQVTM, CDR2 ANQGSEA. With V trimmed by 2 bases and J by 7 bases, 9 bases remained unmatched. The DNA for the CDR3 is TGCAGCGTTGAACTCGCGACTAGCGGGAGTGTGAATGAGCAGTTCTTC. Encoded protein: CSVELATSGSVNEQFF.

This chain joins TRBV30 and TRBJ2-2; TRBD2 is a possible D gene (5 bases). This CDR3 is 15 amino acids long. Germline-derived CDR1 and CDR2 are GTSNPN and SVGIG (reference sequence). V shed 1 base and J shed 0 bases, with 9 bases lying between them. The CDR3 region has the DNA TGTGCCTGGAGTGGAGAGGGAACGAACACCGGGGAGCTGTTTTTT. This sequence encodes CAWSGEGTNTGELFF.

The J gene is TRBJ1-2, the V gene TRBV30; D is ambiguous. Germline values: CDR1 GTSNPN, CDR2 SVGIG (reference sequence). The ends were cut back, 1 base at V and 4 bases at J, with 16 bases in the middle. The CDR3 spans 15 residues. The CDR3 region is CAWSAAGDDLYGYTF. CDR3 sequence (DNA): TGTGCCTGGAGTGCAGCGGGAGACGATCTCTATGGCTACACCTTC.

The V gene is TRBV4-3, the J gene TRBJ2-2; possible D gene TRBD1, 6 bases. Germline V lookup: CDR1 LGHNA, CDR2 YSLEER. V gave up 0 bases and J gave up 1 base, with 12 bases separating them. There are 17 residues in the CDR3. The CDR3 nucleotides are TGCGCCAGCAGCCAAGATCTTTGGACAGAGAACACCGGGGAGCTGTTTTTT. Encoded protein: CASSQDLWTENTGELFF.

This chain connects TRBV6-5 to TRBJ1-2, with 9 positions matching TRBD1. The CDR3 has 13 residues. Trimming removed 5 bases from V and 7 bases from J; junction bases left unmatched: 5. Germline CDR1 MNHEY, CDR2 SVGAGI. DNA for the CDR3: TGTGCCAGCAGTCCGACAGGGGGAGGTGGCTACACCTTC. Translation: CASSPTGGGGYTF.

The chain links TRBV5-5 to TRBJ1-4, with no clear D. Germline V gives CDR1 SGHKS, CDR2 YYEKEE (reference sequence). V shed 2 bases and J shed 6 bases, with 8 bases lying between them. The CDR3 totals 13 residues. CDR3 in DNA: TGTGCCAGCAGCTTAAGCCGGGATGAAAAACTGTTTTTT. Amino acid sequence: CASSLSRDEKLFF.